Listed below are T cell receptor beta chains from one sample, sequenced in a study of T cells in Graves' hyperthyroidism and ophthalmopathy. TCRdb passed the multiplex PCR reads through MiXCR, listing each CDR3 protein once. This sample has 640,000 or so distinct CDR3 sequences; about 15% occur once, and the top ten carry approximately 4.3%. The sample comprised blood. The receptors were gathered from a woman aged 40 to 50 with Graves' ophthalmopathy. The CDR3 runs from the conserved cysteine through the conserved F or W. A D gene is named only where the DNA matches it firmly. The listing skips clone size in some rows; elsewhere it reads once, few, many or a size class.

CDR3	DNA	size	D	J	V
CSARSRGGVSQETQYF	TGCAGTGCTAGGTCCAGGGGAGGGGTCAGCCAAGAGACCCAGTACTTC	many	-	TRBJ2-5	TRBV20-1
CASEGQPNSPLHF	TGTGCCAGCGAAGGACAGCCTAATTCACCCCTCCACTTT	many	-	TRBJ1-6	TRBV11-2
CASSLNGRYGGELFF	TGTGCCAGCAGCTTAAACGGGAGGTACGGCGGGGAGCTGTTTTTT	many	TRBD2	TRBJ2-2	TRBV7-9
CSVWTGEGYEQYF	TGCAGCGTTTGGACAGGGGAAGGCTACGAGCAGTACTTC	-	TRBD1	TRBJ2-7	TRBV29-1
CASSPLGTRTGDLYGYTF	TGTGCCAGCAGTCCTTTGGGCACTAGGACAGGGGATCTTTATGGCTACACCTTC	many	TRBD1	TRBJ1-2	TRBV6-2/TRBV6-3
CSARESGAHTEAFF	TGCAGTGCTAGAGAATCAGGAGCCCACACTGAAGCTTTCTTT	few	-	TRBJ1-1	TRBV20-1
CASSLGVGTGPYEQYF	TGTGCCAGCAGCTTAGGGGTGGGGACAGGGCCCTACGAGCAGTACTTC	many	TRBD1	TRBJ2-7	TRBV7-2
CASSYQLAGANTGELFF	TGTGCCAGCAGTTATCAACTAGCGGGAGCTAACACCGGGGAGCTGTTTTTT	-	TRBD2	TRBJ2-2	TRBV27
CSALIGSQTQYF	TGCAGTGCTCTGATTGGGTCCCAGACCCAGTACTTC	-	-	TRBJ2-5	TRBV20-1
CASRPRQGSPLHF	TGTGCCAGCAGACCCAGGCAGGGTTCACCCCTCCACTTT	-	-	TRBJ1-6	TRBV2
CASSPNHGVEQYF	TGTGCCAGCAGCCCCAATCACGGGGTCGAGCAGTACTTC	few	-	TRBJ2-7	TRBV11-2
CSAPETYEQYF	TGCAGTGCCCCCGAAACCTACGAGCAGTACTTC	-	-	TRBJ2-7	TRBV20-1
CASSLDGLAGVTTGELFF	TGTGCCAGCAGCTTAGATGGGCTAGCGGGAGTCACCACCGGGGAGCTGTTTTTT	once	TRBD2	TRBJ2-2	TRBV11-2
CACTGFSYGYTF	TGTGCCTGCACAGGGTTTAGCTATGGCTACACCTTC	many	-	TRBJ1-2	TRBV30
CASSFWGAGQPQHF	TGTGCCAGCAGTTTCTGGGGGGCAGGGCAGCCCCAGCATTTT	many	-	TRBJ1-5	TRBV12-3/TRBV12-4
CASSTTGDTEAFF	TGTGCCAGCAGTACCACAGGGGACACTGAAGCTTTCTTT	many	TRBD1	TRBJ1-1	TRBV6-1
CAIKGTGGQETQYF	TGTGCCATCAAGGGGACAGGGGGCCAAGAGACCCAGTACTTC	many	TRBD1	TRBJ2-5	TRBV10-3
CASSQGFGTSSYEQYF	TGTGCCAGCAGCCAAGGGTTCGGGACTAGCTCCTACGAGCAGTACTTC	-	TRBD2	TRBJ2-7	TRBV4-2
CASSLAAGQPNTEAFF	TGTGCCAGCAGCTTAGCGGCAGGGCAACCTAACACTGAAGCTTTCTTT	-	-	TRBJ1-1	TRBV7-2
CASSEAGYVYRRAEAFF	TGTGCCAGCAGTGAAGCGGGTTACGTTTACAGGCGGGCTGAAGCTTTCTTT	many	-	TRBJ1-1	TRBV6-1
CASSRGQKETQYF	TGTGCCAGCAGTCGCGGCCAGAAAGAGACCCAGTACTTC	many	-	TRBJ2-5	TRBV12-3/TRBV12-4
CASSEAAGLGRETQYF	TGTGCCAGCAGTGAAGCGGCGGGGCTGGGGCGAGAGACCCAGTACTTC	few	-	TRBJ2-5	TRBV6-1
CASSLGGESNIQYF	TGTGCCAGCAGCTTAGGAGGGGAATCAAACATTCAGTACTTC	few	-	TRBJ2-4	TRBV7-2
CSARGGGGKTQYF	TGCAGTGCTCGCGGCGGGGGGGGAAAGACCCAGTACTTC	-	TRBD2	TRBJ2-5	TRBV20-1
CASSIANQGETQYF	TGTGCCAGTAGTATCGCAAATCAGGGGGAGACCCAGTACTTC	few	-	TRBJ2-5	TRBV19
CASRASWTGSGANVLTF	TGTGCCAGCAGAGCCTCCTGGACAGGCTCTGGGGCCAACGTCCTGACTTTC	-	TRBD1	TRBJ2-6	TRBV6-4
CASSFLADHNEQFF	TGTGCCAGCAGCTTCCTAGCGGATCACAATGAGCAGTTCTTC	few	TRBD2	TRBJ2-1	TRBV11-2
CAGRGLGVEQYF	TGTGCCGGCCGGGGACTAGGGGTCGAGCAGTACTTC	few	TRBD2	TRBJ2-7	TRBV7-2
CASSSPEGQGLSPFVYFF	TGTGCCAGCAGTTCCCCGGAGGGGCAGGGGCTCTCACCGTTCGTTTATTTCTTT	-	-	TRBJ1-1	TRBV6-2/TRBV6-3
CASSLDGGSALYEQYF	TGTGCCAGCAGCTTAGACGGCGGGAGCGCCCTCTACGAGCAGTACTTC	many	TRBD2	TRBJ2-7	TRBV11-2
CASSFGSSGANVLTF	TGTGCCAGCAGCTTTGGCAGCTCTGGGGCCAACGTCCTGACTTTC	many	-	TRBJ2-6	TRBV7-3
CASSLGLAGGPDEQYF	TGTGCCAGCAGCCTGGGACTAGCGGGAGGGCCAGACGAGCAGTACTTC	-	TRBD2	TRBJ2-7	TRBV4-2
CATRHGSNYGYTF	TGTGCCACCAGACATGGGAGTAACTATGGCTACACCTTC	many	-	TRBJ1-2	TRBV15
CATSEQGTEAFF	TGTGCCACCAGTGAACAGGGCACTGAAGCTTTCTTT	many	-	TRBJ1-1	TRBV24-1
CASSMGFRSYEQYF	TGTGCCAGTAGTATGGGTTTTCGCTCCTACGAGCAGTACTTC	many	-	TRBJ2-7	TRBV19
CSAKTAPRGDYGYTF	TGCAGTGCTAAGACGGCCCCCAGGGGGGACTATGGCTACACCTTC	-	TRBD1	TRBJ1-2	TRBV20-1
CASSYSDDGTQYF	TGTGCCAGCAGTTACTCGGACGACGGGACCCAGTACTTC	many	-	TRBJ2-5	TRBV6-5
CASRGYTSEAFF	TGTGCCAGCAGGGGATATACTAGTGAAGCTTTCTTT	many	-	TRBJ1-1	TRBV27
CASSDGLARSYEQYF	TGTGCCAGCAGTGACGGACTAGCGCGCTCCTACGAGCAGTACTTC	many	TRBD2	TRBJ2-7	TRBV6-2/TRBV6-3